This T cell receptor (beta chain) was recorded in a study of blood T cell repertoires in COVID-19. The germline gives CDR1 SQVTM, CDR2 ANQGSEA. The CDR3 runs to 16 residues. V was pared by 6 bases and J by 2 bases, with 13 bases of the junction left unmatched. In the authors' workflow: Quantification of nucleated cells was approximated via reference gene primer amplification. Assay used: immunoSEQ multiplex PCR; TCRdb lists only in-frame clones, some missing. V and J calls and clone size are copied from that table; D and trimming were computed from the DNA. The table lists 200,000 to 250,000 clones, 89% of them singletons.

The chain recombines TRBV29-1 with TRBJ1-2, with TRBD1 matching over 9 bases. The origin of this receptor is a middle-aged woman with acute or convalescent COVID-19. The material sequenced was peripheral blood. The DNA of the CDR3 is TGCAGCGTCCGGGCGGGGACAGGGCGGGGGAACTATGGCTACACCTTC. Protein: CSVRAGTGRGNYGYTF.